This T cell receptor beta chain was recovered during a study of T cells after yellow fever vaccination. Germline CDR1 is DFQATT and CDR2 is SNEGSKA (reference sequence). The CDR3 runs 16 residues. The V gene end was trimmed by 5 bases and the J gene end by 2 bases; junction bases not matched to a gene: 8. This clonotype has at least ten counts. What it binds is unknown. General observations from the study: Once the booster was given, most primary-vaccination clones reappeared, at 95% to 97% for CD4 and approximately 88% for CD8. Repertoires obtained by FACS sorting could include abundant clonotypes that entered as contaminants from the bulk population.

A process of 5'RACE template switching, which added a universal primer site and UMIs, was used to make TCR cDNA. MiXCR was run by TCRdb on the 5' RACE reads, yielding one entry per CDR3 protein. The table includes around 310,000 distinct CDR3 sequences, about 4% detected once. The sample consisted of PBMCs, taken 5 days after the yellow fever booster vaccination. The chain combines TRBV20-1 with TRBJ2-2; 10 bases fit TRBD2. This TCR was recovered from a man aged 18 to 30 who received the YFV17D yellow fever vaccine. CDR3 DNA sequence: TGCAGTGCTCGACCCACTAGCGGGGCAAACACCGGGGAGCTGTTTTTT. Translated, it gives CSARPTSGANTGELFF.